This TCR beta chain was sequenced during a study of blood T cell repertoires in COVID-19 (dated by TCRdb to 2018 to 2020). In terms of the full investigation: Samples covering the acute and convalescent phases of COVID-19 were provided by collaborators in the United States, Italy and Spain. The material from the prospective study consisted of cDNA or gDNA derived from T cells, B-cell-depleted T cells, or PBMCs. The dataset comprised deeply sampled blood TCRbeta repertoires from subjects exposed to, actively infected with, or recovered from COVID-19. A freely available public database, intended as a resource for researchers studying the immune response to SARS-CoV-2, is where the repertoires were released. Samples were obtained from the ongoing ImmuneRACE study (first 160 participants) and from roughly 1,300 subjects provided by 6 global collaborators. A de-identified subject ID, COVID-19 status, age in years and sex were almost always included in the sample metadata. HLA class I and class II types, where available, came from metadata supplied by the sample provider rather than from assay-based typing. General conclusions and limits of the study: How much clinical and demographic metadata was included differed by source and by participant, and the metadata was provided uncurated.

CDR1 LNHDA and CDR2 SQIVND were looked up in the germline V gene (reference sequence). Trimming costs V 9 bases and J 7 bases, and their ends lie 15 bases apart. Reading from cysteine to phenylalanine, the CDR3 counts 12 amino acids. The retained sequence is limited to the CDR3, 36 bases, with the frame set at the first base. At one collaborating source in Seattle, patients were enrolled during active infection and were followed longitudinally through the course of disease. Each collaborating institution followed its own protocols to collect whole blood in K2EDTA tubes. For TCRbeta analysis, collaborators shipped samples in one of three forms: frozen whole blood, isolated PBMCs, or DNA extracted from either of those sample types. TCRbeta CDR3 regions were amplified from genomic DNA by means of the immunoSEQ Assay, a bias-controlled multiplex PCR. The paper's data handling went like this. The number of nucleated cells in each sample was estimated by amplification of reference gene primers within the assay. To quantify the absolute abundance of each unique TCRbeta CDR3 rearrangement, sequence reads were collapsed and filtered. For each sample, productive Simpson clonality was calculated as the square root of Simpson's diversity index across productive rearrangements. TCRdb took over this immuneACCESS table, retaining in-frame rearrangements with V and J assigned. Such tables are incomplete; in checked studies, under half of the missing clones stem from an unresolved V gene, and the remainder is unexplained. V, J and clone size derive from that table, while D and trimming were established from the DNA sequence. Here the sample has some 360,000 clones; approximately 87% occur a single time. In total, the top ten clones hold about 2.5% of the sample.

Regarding this clone: It lacks a known antigen. Base qualities are missing; no much larger clone stands one base away.

The receptor chain draws on TRBV19 and TRBJ1-1; a confident D gene designation cannot be given. Sequenced sample: peripheral blood. The receptor comes from a woman in her sixties or seventies with COVID-19, enrolled during active disease. CDR3 loop: CASSLSRGEAFF. The DNA sequence is TGTGCCAGCAGCCTTAGCCGTGGTGAAGCTTTCTTT.